This T cell receptor beta chain stems from a study of beta chain features in type 1 diabetes. Study-level points and caveats: Type 1 diabetes patients had moderately but significantly shorter TCRB CDR3s in all four CD4+ subsets. The study found fewer insertions and more deletions at VDJ junctions in type 1 diabetes patients.

Every isolated RNA sample was fully reverse transcribed, so sequencing captured expressed TCRB transcripts. The repertoire was sequenced with immunoSEQ multiplex PCR; TCRdb's copy has only in-frame clones and lacks some. In the table there are hundreds of thousands of clones, about a sixth of which are singletons. This CDR3 is 14 amino acids long. V lost 5 bases and J lost 3, with 13 bases in between. Germline assignment: CDR1 WNHNN and CDR2 SYGVQD (reference sequence). This clone was found a few times. Its antigen remains unknown. The TCR comes from a woman aged 18-35 years in good health. The genes are TRBV10-1 and TRBJ2-5, with a weak D call TRBD2 (6 bases). Sequencing was performed on naive CD4+ T cells from blood. CDR3 region: CASSPEGEKETQYF. The CDR3 DNA reads TGCGCCAGCAGTCCGGAGGGAGAGAAAGAGACCCAGTACTTC.